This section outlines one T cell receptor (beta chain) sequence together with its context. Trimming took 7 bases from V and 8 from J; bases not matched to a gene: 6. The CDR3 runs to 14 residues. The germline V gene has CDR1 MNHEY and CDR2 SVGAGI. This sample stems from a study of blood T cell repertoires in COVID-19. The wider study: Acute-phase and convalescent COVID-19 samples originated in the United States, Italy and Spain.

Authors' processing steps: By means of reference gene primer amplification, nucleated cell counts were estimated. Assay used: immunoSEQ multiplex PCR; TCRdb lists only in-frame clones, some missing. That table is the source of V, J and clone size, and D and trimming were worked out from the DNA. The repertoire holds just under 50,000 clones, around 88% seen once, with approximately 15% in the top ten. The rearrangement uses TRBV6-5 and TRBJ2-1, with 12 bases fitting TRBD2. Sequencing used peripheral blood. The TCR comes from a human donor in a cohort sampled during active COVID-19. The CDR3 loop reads CASTLAGGPDEQFF. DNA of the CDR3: TGTGCCAGCACTCTAGCGGGGGGGCCGGATGAGCAGTTCTTC.